Below are 11 T cell receptor beta chains sequenced from a single sample in a study of blood T cell repertoires in COVID-19 (dated by TCRdb to about 2020). To prepare the library, the immunoSEQ multiplex PCR assay was applied. Imported from immuneACCESS, the table was reduced by TCRdb to in-frame sequences with V and J called. These copies leave out some clones; in studies compared against another copy, an unresolved V gene accounts for under half, and the cause of the remainder is not known. This sample has 260,000 or so clones in its table, and roughly 90% of those were observed once. The ten largest clones take up 2.5% to 3% of the sample. The sequenced sample was PBMCs or T cells enriched from blood (not recorded which). The receptors come from a woman in her thirties with acute COVID-19.

The chain uses TRBV6-5 and TRBJ2-7; the match to TRBD1 covers 7 bases. This CDR3 has 14 amino acids. Germline trimming cut 6 bases from V and 9 bases from J; bases unmatched to any gene: 14. Germline V gene lookup returns CDR1 MNHEY and CDR2 SVGAGI. CDR3 protein: CASSRQGYEYGQYF. CDR3 in DNA: TGTGCCAGCAGCCGACAGGGCTACGAATATGGGCAGTACTTC.

V gene TRBV27 combines with J gene TRBJ1-2; D may be TRBD1 (6 bases). Germline-derived CDR1 and CDR2 are MNHEY and SMNVEV (reference sequence). V lost 5 bases to trimming and J lost 4 bases, with 11 bases between them. The CDR3 sequence is 13 residues long. The CDR3 spells CASSTGHLYGYTF. Written as DNA, the CDR3 is TGTGCCAGCAGTACGGGACACCTCTATGGCTACACCTTC.

The chain employs TRBV12-3 or TRBV12-4 and TRBJ1-1; TRBD1 agrees at 7 bases. This CDR3 is 13 amino acids long. The trim removed 5 bases at V and 11 bases at J, leaving 11 bases unmatched. CDR3 in amino acids: CASSPRQGWEAFF. CDR3 DNA sequence: TGTGCCAGCAGTCCACGACAGGGCTGGGAGGCTTTCTTT.

The chain is built from TRBV20-1 and TRBJ1-2; D call uncertain. Trimming left V 8 bases short and J 8 bases short, with 6 bases between. Germline CDR1 reads DFQATT; CDR2 reads SNEGSKA (reference sequence). This CDR3 has 8 residues. In nucleotides, the CDR3 is TGCAGTCCCCTGGGCTACACCTTC. Protein sequence: CSPLGYTF.

This clone was counted a single time. The rearrangement joins TRBV2 to TRBJ1-2, with 10 bases matching TRBD1. The CDR3 contains 13 residues. CDR1 and CDR2 from the germline V gene are SNHLY and FYNNEI. After removal of 6 bases from V and 8 bases from J, the junction contained 6 bases not matched to a gene. This CDR3 is CASSSGTGVGYTF. Written as DNA, the CDR3 is TGTGCCAGCAGCTCCGGGACAGGGGTCGGCTACACCTTC.

The chain carries TRBV3-1 (or the pseudogene TRBV3-2) and TRBJ2-3; 8 bases align to TRBD2. The CDR3 contains 13 residues. CDR1 LGHDT and CDR2 YNNKEL come from the germline V gene (reference sequence). J was trimmed by 5 bases and V by 11 bases; bases with no gene match: 9. CDR3 in amino acids: CARGGRVGDTQYF. The CDR3 bases are TGTGCCCGGGGGGGGAGGGTTGGAGATACGCAGTATTTT.

V and J are TRBV7-8 and TRBJ2-5, with D unclear. Trimming cost V 5 bases and J 5 bases, with 21 bases left between them. Per the germline V gene, CDR1 is SGHVS and CDR2 is FQNEAQ. The CDR3 totals 16 residues. The CDR3: CASSPFADPFGETQYF. Here the CDR3 DNA reads TGTGCCAGCAGCCCATTCGCCGACCCATTCGGGGAGACCCAGTACTTC. Filled out from reference TRBV7-8 and TRBJ2-5, the complete variable domain reads GAGVSQSPRYKVAKRGQDVALRCDPISGHVSLFWYQQALGQGPEFLTYFQNEAQLDKSGLPSDRFFAERPEGSVSTLKIQRTQQEDSAVYLCASSPFADPFGETQYFGPGTRLLVL.

The CDR3 sequence is CASSHRQATNEKLFF. As DNA, the CDR3 is TGCGCCAGCAGCCATCGGCAGGCTACTAATGAAAAACTGTTTTTT. This chain links TRBV4-3 with TRBJ1-4; no firm D call. In germline, CDR1 is LGHNA, CDR2 YSLEER. Trimming left V 3 bases short and J 2 bases short, with 10 bases between. The CDR3 spans 15 residues.

This clone was seen a handful of times. This sequence joins TRBV5-1 and TRBJ1-2, with 7 bases fitting TRBD1. The length of the CDR3 is 15 residues. The V gene's germline CDR1 is SGHRS and CDR2 YFSETQ. V gave up 3 bases and J gave up 1 base; unmatched junction bases: 6. CDR3 sequence (DNA): TGCGCCAGCAGCTCTCCGGGACAGCGTAACTATGGCTACACCTTC. It codes for CASSSPGQRNYGYTF.

V is TRBV19 and J is TRBJ1-2, with 7 positions matching TRBD1. CDR1 is LNHDA and CDR2 is SQIVND in the germline V gene (reference sequence). CDR3 size: 14 residues. Trimming at V came to 6 bases and at J to 5 bases, leaving 9 bases not matched to a gene. The CDR3 bases are TGTGCCAGTAGGAGGGACAGCCTTTCGTATGGCTACACCTTC. Translating it yields CASRRDSLSYGYTF.

The chain is built from TRBV25-1 and TRBJ2-5; 11 positions agree with TRBD2. Losses at the gene ends were 5 bases for V and 2 bases for J; bases not matched to a gene: 4. The germline gives CDR1 MGHDK, CDR2 SYGVNS. The CDR3 loop spans 15 amino acids. The CDR3 region is CASSRASGGQETQYF. DNA for the CDR3: TGTGCCAGCAGTAGGGCTAGCGGGGGGCAAGAGACCCAGTACTTC. Combining the CDR3 with reference TRBV25-1 and TRBJ2-5 gives the whole variable domain EADIYQTPRYLVIGTGKKITLECSQTMGHDKMYWYQQDPGMELHLIHYSYGVNSTEKGDLSSESTVSRIRTEHFPLTLESARPSHTSQYLCASSRASGGQETQYFGPGTRLLVL.